These 17 T cell receptor beta chains share one sample of origin, sequenced in a study of cytomegalovirus exposure and HLA in healthy donors. The primer mix had 60 Vbeta and 13 Jbeta primers. Assay used: immunoSEQ multiplex PCR; TCRdb lists only in-frame clones, some missing. The table includes some 190,000 clones, roughly 80% detected once. Specimen: PBMCs. These receptors originate from a woman aged 30 to 39 in good health and CMV-seropositive.

This clone was seen just once. V and J are TRBV6-1 and TRBJ1-3; D unresolved. The CDR3 runs to 14 residues. The germline gives CDR1 MNHNS, CDR2 SASEGT. Trimming removed 3 bases from V and 3 bases from J, with 9 bases in between. CDR3 sequence (DNA): TGTGCCAGCAGTGAGTTGAGGGTTGGAAACACCATATATTTT. Translation gives CASSELRVGNTIYF.

The chain has TRBV7-9 and TRBJ2-7; 7 bases fit TRBD1. Looked up from germline, CDR1 is SEHNR and CDR2 is FQNEAQ (reference sequence). CDR3 size: 11 residues. The junction had 2 bases not matched to a gene; V was cut back by 5 bases and J by 7 bases. CDR3 loop: CASSLTGEQYF. CDR3 in DNA: TGTGCCAGCAGCCTGACAGGGGAGCAGTACTTC.

This chain uses TRBV27 with TRBJ1-3; TRBD1 aligns across 7 bases. V trimming: 9 bases; J trimming: 4 bases; junction bases outside the gene matches: 6. The germline CDR1 and CDR2 sequences are MNHEY and SMNVEV (reference sequence). The CDR3 is 13 residues long. The CDR3 region is CASRQGVGNTIYF. In DNA form, the CDR3 reads TGTGCCAGTAGACAGGGAGTAGGAAACACCATATATTTT.

In DNA form, the CDR3 reads TGTGCCAGTATAAGACAGGGCGGGACCGGGGAGCTGTTTTTT. It specifies CASIRQGGTGELFF. V is TRBV19 and J is TRBJ2-2; TRBD1 agrees at 7 bases. After removal of 7 bases from V and 5 bases from J, the junction contained 7 bases not matched to a gene. Germline loops: CDR1 LNHDA, CDR2 SQIVND (reference sequence). The CDR3 is made up of 14 amino acids.

The chain joins TRBV2 to TRBJ2-7; 8 positions match TRBD2. The CDR3 is 13 amino acids. J gave up 2 bases and V 4 bases, and 1 base lay outside the gene matches. Germline lookup yields CDR1 SNHLY and CDR2 FYNNEI. In DNA form, the CDR3 reads TGTGCCAGCAGTGTGGGACTAGCCTACGAGCAGTACTTC. As protein: CASSVGLAYEQYF.

The chain joins TRBV29-1 to TRBJ2-4; the match to TRBD2 covers 14 bases. V gave up 6 bases and J gave up 9 bases; unmatched junction bases: 7. The CDR3 loop spans 14 amino acids. The V gene's germline CDR1 is SQVTM and CDR2 ANQGSEA. This CDR3 is CSVDQTSGGGIQYF. DNA for the CDR3: TGCAGCGTAGACCAGACTAGCGGGGGGGGCATTCAGTACTTC.

V usage is TRBV18 and J usage is TRBJ2-7, with 7 bases lining up with TRBD1. The germline CDR1 and CDR2 sequences are KGHSH and LQKENI. Unmatched junction bases numbered 10, after V lost 5 bases and J lost 3 bases. The CDR3 spans 15 residues. The CDR3 is CASSKTAGGDYEQYF. The CDR3 bases are TGTGCCAGCTCAAAAACGGCAGGGGGTGACTACGAGCAGTACTTC.

This clone was observed once. The J gene is TRBJ2-1, the V gene TRBV28, with 13 bases matching TRBD2. This CDR3 region has 15 residues. Germline CDR1 MDHEN, CDR2 SYDVKM. Trimming at V came to 8 bases and at J to 9 bases, leaving 10 bases not matched to a gene. CDR3 in DNA: TGTGCCAGCTGCTTAGGGACTAGCGGGGTTGGTGAGCAGTTCTTC. As protein: CASCLGTSGVGEQFF. Supplemented by reference TRBV28 and TRBJ2-1, the full variable domain reads DVKVTQSSRYLVKRTGEKVFLECVQDMDHENMFWYRQDPGLGLRLIYFSYDVKMKEKGDIPEGYSVSREKKERFSLILESASTNQTSMYLCASCLGTSGVGEQFFGPGTRLTVL.

V gene TRBV28 combines with J gene TRBJ1-5; D not resolved. The germline V gene has CDR1 MDHEN and CDR2 SYDVKM. This CDR3 contains 13 residues. Trimming pared 7 bases from V and 3 bases from J, leaving 10 bases between. CDR3 loop: CASMRAYNQPQHF. CDR3 nucleotides: TGTGCCAGCATGCGGGCCTACAATCAGCCCCAGCATTTT. The full variable domain, with the rest looked up from reference TRBV28 and TRBJ1-5, is DVKVTQSSRYLVKRTGEKVFLECVQDMDHENMFWYRQDPGLGLRLIYFSYDVKMKEKGDIPEGYSVSREKKERFSLILESASTNQTSMYLCASMRAYNQPQHFGDGTRLSIL.

This rearrangement joins TRBV11-2 to TRBJ2-3; 14 positions match TRBD2. CDR3 length: 15 residues. CDR1 is SGHAT, CDR2 FQNNGV, per germline. After removal of 5 bases from V and 8 bases from J, the junction contained 6 bases not matched to a gene. For the CDR3, the DNA is TGTGCCAGCAGCCCGAAGGGGACTAGCGGGAGTACGCAGTATTTT. Encoded protein: CASSPKGTSGSTQYF. The full variable domain, its missing parts supplied by reference TRBV11-2 and TRBJ2-3, is EAGVAQSPRYKIIEKRQSVAFWCNPISGHATLYWYQQILGQGPKLLIQFQNNGVVDDSQLPKDRFSAERLKGVDSTLKIQPAKLEDSAVYLCASSPKGTSGSTQYFGPGTRLTVL.

The chain links TRBV19 to TRBJ2-7, with D unresolved. This CDR3 spans 12 amino acids. Germline V gene data show CDR1 as LNHDA and CDR2 as SQIVND (reference sequence). V was pared by 4 bases and J by 6 bases, with 10 bases between. DNA of the CDR3: TGTGCCAGTAGTAATCCCCCCGGCGAGCAGTACTTC. Protein: CASSNPPGEQYF.

This chain links TRBV25-1 with TRBJ2-3; 7 nucleotides align to TRBD1. This CDR3 has 16 amino acids. Germline loops: CDR1 MGHDK, CDR2 SYGVNS. J lost 8 bases, V lost 0 bases, and 11 bases had no gene match. The DNA for the CDR3 is TGTGCCAGCAGTGAATACGCAGGAAGGGGGCATAGTACGCAGTATTTT. Translating it yields CASSEYAGRGHSTQYF.

The chain combines TRBV6-4 with TRBJ2-1; tentatively, D is TRBD2 (5 bases). Trimming shortened V by 0 bases and J by 0 bases, and 9 bases separated the two germline ends. Germline V gives CDR1 MRHNA, CDR2 SNTAGT. The length of the CDR3 is 16 residues. CDR3 nucleotides: TGTGCCAGCAGTGACTCCACTGGGAGCTCCTACAATGAGCAGTTCTTC. Its protein is CASSDSTGSSYNEQFF.

The chain recombines TRBV28 with TRBJ2-6; D may be TRBD1 (6 bases). Trimming removed 2 bases at V and 4 bases at J, with 12 bases between. CDR3 size: 16 residues. Germline assignment: CDR1 MDHEN and CDR2 SYDVKM. CDR3 sequence reads: CASSLSRGEGANVLTF. The CDR3 DNA sequence: TGTGCCAGCAGTTTAAGCAGGGGCGAAGGGGCCAACGTCCTGACTTTC.

The chain couples TRBV6-5 to TRBJ1-2, with D unclear. Trimming took 0 bases from V and 4 from J, leaving 9 bases between them. The length of the CDR3 is 14 residues. Germline CDR1 is MNHEY and CDR2 is SVGAGI. The DNA of the CDR3 is TGTGCCAGCAGTTACTCGAAGGGAGGCTATGGCTACACCTTC. This codes for CASSYSKGGYGYTF.

A single count supports this clone. The V and J genes are TRBV2 and TRBJ2-7; unclear D gene. The CDR3 contains 11 residues. In germline, CDR1 is SNHLY, CDR2 FYNNEI. Trimming shortened V by 9 bases and J by 3 bases, and 9 bases separated the two germline ends. The CDR3 loop reads CARRVDYEQYF. In DNA, the CDR3 is TGTGCCAGACGGGTAGACTACGAGCAGTACTTC. Using reference TRBV2 and TRBJ2-7 for the parts outside the CDR3, the full variable domain is EPEVTQTPSHQVTQMGQEVILRCVPISNHLYFYWYRQILGQKVEFLVSFYNNEISEKSEIFDDQFSVERPDGSNFTLKIRSTKLEDSAMYFCARRVDYEQYFGPGTRLTVT.

The chain employs TRBV19 and TRBJ2-7, with D perhaps matching TRBD2 (5 bases). CDR3 size: 14 residues. V gave up 5 bases and J gave up 2 bases, with 13 bases separating them. Germline V gives CDR1 LNHDA, CDR2 SQIVND (reference sequence). The DNA for the CDR3 is TGTGCCAGTAGTGGACCAGGAGGCGCCTACGAGCAGTACTTC. It specifies CASSGPGGAYEQYF. Drawing the rest from reference TRBV19 and TRBJ2-7, the complete variable domain is DGGITQSPKYLFRKEGQNVTLSCEQNLNHDAMYWYRQDPGQGLRLIYYSQIVNDFQKGDIAEGYSVSREKKESFPLTVTSAQKNPTAFYLCASSGPGGAYEQYFGPGTRLTVT.